The sample holds a few counts of the clone carrying this T cell receptor (beta chain). TCRdb keeps only in-frame clones here, not all; method: immunoSEQ multiplex PCR. The data contain some 11,000 clones, roughly four fifths of them seen just once; the ten biggest clones take up 30% to 40%. The source of the sample is a study of T cell clones after liver transplantation. Trimming took 6 bases from V and 7 from J, leaving 13 bases between them. Germline CDR1 is MNHNS and CDR2 is SASEGT. The CDR3 extends over 13 amino acids. The sequencing used CD8+ T cells from blood, collected at the 22-month timepoint. This chain links TRBV6-1 with TRBJ2-1; D gene uncertain. This sequence was found in a human patient who received a liver transplant. Among the T cells, some may be from the graft donor. The CDR3 is CASSALLTNEQFF. The CDR3 bases are TGTGCCAGCAGCGCGCTCCTTACTAATGAGCAGTTCTTC.